This T cell receptor (beta chain) emerged from a study of shared clonotypes between healthy human individuals. The wider study: Donors consisted of two women and three men between 18 and 49. General study points: Clonotypes shared by all four sorted-subset donors had higher generation probabilities than non-shared clonotypes.

CDR1 is SGHRS and CDR2 is YFSETQ in the germline V gene. Trimming at V came to 0 bases and at J to 5 bases, leaving 7 bases not matched to a gene. The CDR3 contains 15 residues. In the study's own analysis: Sequence data from immunoSEQ were junction-only and lacked quality scores; consequently, filtering differed. Here immunoSEQ multiplex PCR was the method, and the copy in TCRdb shows in-frame clones only, minus some. V and J calls and clone size follow that table, whereas D and trimming were derived from the DNA. The data hold more than 2,000,000 clones, with approximately 94% observed a single time. Worth noting for this clone: Its antigen is as yet unknown.

The chain joins TRBV5-1 to TRBJ1-1; 7 bases fit TRBD1. This TCR was sampled from a man younger than 30 in good health. Sequenced material: naive CD4+ T cells sorted from blood. Noted subset: CD45RA+ positively selected. CDR3 coding DNA: TGCGCCAGCAGCTTGGGGGGACAGATTGGTACTGAAGCTTTCTTT. Amino acid sequence: CASSLGGQIGTEAFF.